The T cell receptor beta chain under discussion was sequenced for a study of T cell responses to AZD1222 COVID-19 vaccine. This CDR3 has 15 residues. Trimming removed 4 bases from V and 3 bases from J, with 17 bases in between. CDR1 SGDLS and CDR2 YYNGEE come from the germline V gene. Broader study findings: Just a handful of AZD1222 recipients were seropositive at baseline. A reported finding is that nearly half of spike-specific TCRs target unmutated variant regions. Donor demographics were predominantly white British with a female majority; clonal diversity may be underestimated.

TCRdb's table, derived via immunoSEQ multiplex PCR, lists solely in-frame clones and lacks some. The sample shows about 64,000 clones, around nine tenths of them seen only once. With respect to this clone: Its antigen remains unknown.

This sample comprised peripheral blood, obtained 28 days after the second dose of the MenACWY control vaccine. The gene calls are TRBV9 and TRBJ2-7; no reliable D call. The sequence derives from an adult who received the MenACWY meningococcal vaccine as a control. DNA of the CDR3: TGTGCCAGCAGCCCGGCGGATGGGGTCCTCTACGAGCAGTACTTC. Its protein is CASSPADGVLYEQYF.